These 8 T cell receptor beta chains were all obtained from the same sample, sequenced in a study of blood T cell repertoires in COVID-19. Sequenced by immunoSEQ multiplex PCR; TCRdb stores in-frame clones only, minus some. The table shows approximately 75,000 clones, with 75% to 90% occurring only once. The specimen was peripheral blood. The source of these receptors is an elderly man with acute or convalescent COVID-19.

V is TRBV25-1 and J is TRBJ1-4, with TRBD1 identical over 10 bases. CDR3 length: 14 amino acids. Germline V gene data show CDR1 as MGHDK and CDR2 as SYGVNS. Trimming removed 1 base from V and 11 bases from J; junction bases left unmatched: 4. The CDR3: CASSESGQGIKLFF. The CDR3 DNA reads as TGTGCCAGCAGTGAATCGGGACAGGGGATCAAACTGTTTTTT.

V is TRBV11-3 and J is TRBJ2-1, with D perhaps matching TRBD2 (5 bases). V dropped 4 bases and J dropped 5 bases, with 18 bases sitting between them. In germline, CDR1 is SGHNT, CDR2 YENEEA. This CDR3 has 16 amino acids. The CDR3 sequence is CASSSGLRLSDNEQFF. In DNA form, the CDR3 reads TGTGCCAGCAGCTCCGGACTCCGACTTAGTGACAATGAGCAGTTCTTC.

This clone was seen a few times. The CDR3 DNA reads as TGTGCCATCAGTGAGTTACGGCTAGCGGTAACCTACAATGAGCAGTTCTTC. As protein: CAISELRLAVTYNEQFF. The chain carries TRBV10-3 and TRBJ2-1; TRBD2 matches 7 bases. The V gene's germline CDR1 is ENHRY and CDR2 SYGVKD. V trimming: 1 base; J trimming: 2 bases; junction bases outside the gene matches: 8. This CDR3 has 17 residues.

This chain links TRBV7-8 with TRBJ2-7; D remains unclear. The CDR3 is made up of 15 amino acids. Germline values: CDR1 SGHVS, CDR2 FQNEAQ. V was cut by 3 bases and J by 1 base, with 13 bases left in between. The CDR3 DNA sequence: TGTGCCAGCAGCTTTTGGCAGGCCGCGTCCTACGAGCAGTACTTC. It yields the protein CASSFWQAASYEQYF. The full variable domain, with the rest looked up from reference TRBV7-8 and TRBJ2-7, is GAGVSQSPRYKVAKRGQDVALRCDPISGHVSLFWYQQALGQGPEFLTYFQNEAQLDKSGLPSDRFFAERPEGSVSTLKIQRTQQEDSAVYLCASSFWQAASYEQYFGPGTRLTVT.

The gene calls are TRBV7-8 and TRBJ2-3; TRBD2 matches at 11 bases. Germline-derived CDR1 and CDR2 are SGHVS and FQNEAQ. This CDR3 has 15 amino acids. V lost 5 bases to trimming and J lost 4 bases; unmatched junction nucleotides: 5. The CDR3 is CASSILAGESDTQYF. As DNA, the CDR3 is TGTGCCAGCAGCATACTAGCGGGAGAGTCAGATACGCAGTATTTT.

The chain is built from TRBV13 and TRBJ2-1; 10 nucleotides align to TRBD2. This CDR3 contains 20 residues. V shed 4 bases, J shed 9 bases, and the junction held 24 bases outside the gene matches. Germline assignment: CDR1 PRHDT and CDR2 FYEKMQ (reference sequence). CDR3 region: CASSSRVILAGAADNSEQFF. In DNA, the CDR3 is TGTGCCAGCAGCTCCCGGGTTATCCTAGCGGGAGCGGCCGACAATAGTGAGCAGTTCTTC.

This chain uses TRBV6-6 with TRBJ1-2; a possible D gene is TRBD1 (6 bases). The CDR3 runs to 14 residues. CDR1 MNHNY and CDR2 SVGAGI come from the germline V gene (reference sequence). V lost 6 bases and J lost 5, with 16 bases in between. In DNA form, the CDR3 reads TGTGCCAGCAGGGGACGGGGGGGCGGATATGGCTACACCTTC. It codes for CASRGRGGGYGYTF.

The rearrangement uses TRBV5-1 and TRBJ2-5, with 9 bases aligning to TRBD2. The CDR3 covers 15 residues. Per the germline V gene, CDR1 is SGHRS and CDR2 is YFSETQ. V trimming: 2 bases; J trimming: 5 bases; junction bases outside the gene matches: 7. DNA for the CDR3: TGCGCCAGCAGCTTCGGAATAGCGGGGGAGGAGACCCAGTACTTC. It specifies CASSFGIAGEETQYF.